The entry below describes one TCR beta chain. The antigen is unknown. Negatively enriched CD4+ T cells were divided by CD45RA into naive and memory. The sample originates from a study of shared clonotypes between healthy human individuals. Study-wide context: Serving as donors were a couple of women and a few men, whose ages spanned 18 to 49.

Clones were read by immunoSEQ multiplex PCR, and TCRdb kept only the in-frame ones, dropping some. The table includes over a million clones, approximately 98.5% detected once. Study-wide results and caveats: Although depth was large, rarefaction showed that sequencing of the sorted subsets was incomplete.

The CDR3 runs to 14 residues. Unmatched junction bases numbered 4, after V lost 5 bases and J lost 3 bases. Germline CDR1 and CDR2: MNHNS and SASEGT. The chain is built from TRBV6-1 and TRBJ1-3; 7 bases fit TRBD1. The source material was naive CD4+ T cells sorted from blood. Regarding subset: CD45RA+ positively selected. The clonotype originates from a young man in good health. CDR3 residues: CASSLRQGGNTIYF. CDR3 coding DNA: TGTGCCAGCAGTCTGCGACAGGGTGGAAACACCATATATTTT.